This T cell receptor (beta chain) derives from a study of T cells in Graves' hyperthyroidism and ophthalmopathy. Amplification targeted TCR beta CDR3 regions from RNA transcripts. First-round RT-PCR targeting the TCR CDR3 was performed with the HTBI primer set. TCRdb processed the multiplex PCR reads anew with MiXCR; each CDR3 protein has one entry. The data hold about 290,000 distinct CDR3 sequences, with roughly 15% observed a single time. Comments on this clonotype: Its antigen is unidentified.

Study-level points and caveats: A model using 13 V-J features told ophthalmopathy apart from stable hyperthyroidism.

Per the germline V gene, CDR1 is LNHNV and CDR2 is YYDKDF (reference sequence). The CDR3 extends over 15 amino acids. Trimming cost V 0 bases and J 5 bases, with 11 bases left between them. The sequencing input was blood. The TCR comes from a man aged 25 to 40 with Graves' hyperthyroidism. The rearrangement uses TRBV15 and TRBJ2-1; D is perhaps TRBD2 (6 bases). CDR3 DNA sequence: TGTGCCACCAGCAGAGACGGGACTGCGGACAATGAGCAGTTCTTC. Protein: CATSRDGTADNEQFF.